This T cell receptor (beta chain) was captured by sequencing in a study of CD8 T cells in ankylosing spondylitis (dated by TCRdb to the late 2010s). In the study overall: The study profiled T cell receptor beta repertoires in healthy donors and ankylosing spondylitis patients to find disease-linked TCR variants. The full study cohort was made up of about 25 ankylosing spondylitis patients and 108 healthy donors. Samples of peripheral blood were taken, and for ankylosing spondylitis patients, synovial fluid was collected as well.

TCRdb lists the instrument as Illumina HiSeq 2500. Quantitative 5'-RACE with molecular barcodes was the method used to prepare the TCR beta libraries. The authors processed their data as follows. To identify disease-linked TCR variants, a new computational method was used, one built on a probabilistic model of VDJ rearrangement. Through fastp at Q25 and MiXCR, TCRdb rebuilt clones from the public reads, retaining in-frame beta chains. Records with the same CDR3 protein are collapsed into one entry carrying the most frequent genes and DNA. The V and J calls were determined by TCRdb, not by the authors. The table for this sample lists hundreds of thousands of distinct CDR3 sequences; approximately 12% of them were counted only once. About 0.49% of the sample is in the top ten clones. V drops 0 bases and J drops 10 bases, leaving 18 bases in between. The CDR3 holds 15 amino acids from the cysteine to the phenylalanine. The retained sequence is limited to the CDR3, 45 bases, with the frame set at the first base. CDR1 and CDR2 are read off the germline V gene (reference sequence) as MNHEY and SMNVEV.

The table lists this clonotype with a few counts. Its binding antigen is unknown. No base qualities exist here, and no much larger clone lies one base off it. The investigation overall reported the following: Significant enrichment of the disease-linked clones was reported in matched synovial fluid samples from ankylosing spondylitis patients. Blood from ankylosing spondylitis patients appeared to be characterized by a TCR beta motif made up of about 8 highly homologous amino acid variants. In peripheral blood, the disease-linked clones were found at relatively low frequencies and had a CD8+ phenotype. Some motif variants had previously been reported in the synovial fluid and blood of reactive arthritis patients, which suggests shared mechanisms of disease initiation.

The sequence was collected from a male donor with ankylosing spondylitis. This chain joins TRBV27 to TRBJ2-5; matching of 6 bases hints at TRBD2 as the D gene. The sample taken for sequencing was blood, either unsorted or a sorted T cell fraction (not recorded which). The CDR3 is CASSLSVTSSGNQYF. The bases are TGTGCCAGCAGTTTATCGGTTACTAGCTCGGGAAACCAGTACTTC.